The 5 T cell receptor beta chains reported below all come from one sample, sequenced in a study of blood T cell repertoires in COVID-19. Assay: immunoSEQ multiplex PCR; the TCRdb copy retains only in-frame clones and omits some. The top ten clones hold roughly an eighth of a sample with over 150,000 clones, 81% of them seen once. Input material: peripheral blood. The receptors stem from a woman older than 75 with COVID-19, enrolled during active disease.

The genes are TRBV25-1 and TRBJ2-5; possibly TRBD1 for D (6 bases). The germline V and J ends were trimmed by 2 bases and 9 bases, with 13 bases remaining between them. CDR1 and CDR2 (germline): MGHDK, SYGVNS. The CDR3 runs 13 residues. The CDR3 is CASSERTVFPQYF. The CDR3 DNA sequence: TGTGCCAGCAGTGAAAGGACAGTTTTTCCCCAGTACTTC.

This clone was counted only a few times. The chain has TRBV27 and TRBJ1-2; 9 positions agree with TRBD1. The ends lost 5 bases at V and 7 bases at J; junction bases unmatched: 8. The CDR3 spans 14 residues. Germline CDR1 and CDR2: MNHEY and SMNVEV (reference sequence). The CDR3 loop reads CASSPLQGAGGYTF. The CDR3 DNA reads TGTGCCAGCAGTCCTCTACAGGGGGCAGGTGGCTACACCTTC.

In its sample, this clone was seen once. The V call is TRBV19, the J call TRBJ2-1; 11 bases align to TRBD2. This CDR3 has 19 residues. With V trimmed by 3 bases and J by 0 bases, 10 bases remained unmatched. Germline values: CDR1 LNHDA, CDR2 SQIVND (reference sequence). This chain's CDR3 is CASSIGRLAGGSSYNEQFF. In nucleotides, the CDR3 is TGTGCCAGTAGTATTGGAAGGCTAGCGGGGGGTAGCTCCTACAATGAGCAGTTCTTC.

The V and J genes are TRBV27 and TRBJ1-3; tentatively, D is TRBD1 (6 bases). Trimming left V 6 bases short and J 0 bases short, with 12 bases between. The CDR3 loop spans 15 amino acids. CDR1 and CDR2 from the germline V gene are MNHEY and SMNVEV (reference sequence). CDR3 region: CASSRQASSGNTIYF. Written as DNA, the CDR3 is TGTGCCAGCAGCCGACAGGCCTCCTCTGGAAACACCATATATTTT.

This clone was detected only once. This sequence joins TRBV18 and TRBJ2-1; 7 positions agree with TRBD1. With 1 base clipped from V and 7 bases from J, the junction kept 10 bases outside the gene matches. The CDR3 sequence is 16 residues long. Germline V gene data show CDR1 as KGHSH and CDR2 as LQKENI. The chain's CDR3 is CASSPLDRVYENEQFF. The DNA of the CDR3 is TGTGCCAGCTCACCACTCGACAGGGTTTATGAAAATGAGCAGTTCTTC.